This section outlines one T cell receptor beta chain sequence together with its context. The table lists this clonotype with a few counts. Its antigen remains unidentified. No base-level quality is on record; no much larger clone is a single base apart. These data originate in a study of identical twins listed by TCRdb under 2016. General notes on the study: The study deep-sequenced TCR alpha and beta repertoires from monozygotic twins, unrelated adults of various ages and cord blood to test whether fetal clonotypes persist. To rule out contamination, replicate twin experiments were performed at different times with different library preparation protocols. Points the paper makes about the study in general: Recombination models systematically underestimated out-of-frame TCR alpha sharing in monozygotic twins but agreed with sharing between unrelated individuals. Out-of-frame TCR alpha sequences shared between twins showed an excess of low generation-probability sequences compared with coincidental sharing between unrelated individuals. Fewer insertions were carried by abundant cord blood beta clonotypes, a similar but weaker trend appeared in young adult naive repertoires, and no such trend appeared in memory repertoires. A weaker excess of twin sharing was found in beta out-of-frame sequences because the signal-to-noise ratio was lowered by fewer shared sequences. Invariant T cells such as MAIT and iNKT could partly confound zero-insertion analyses, though diverse VJ usage argued against this for most clonotypes. Because the same donors could not be followed over many years, the conclusions relied on cross-sectional statistical analysis.

Every donor was a healthy Caucasian. Three pairs of female monozygotic twins, all aged roughly 18 to 29 years, were included in the twin cohort. Miltenyi CD45RO+ enrichment and human naive T-cell isolation kits were used to isolate memory (CD45RO+) and naive T cells from PBMC. The junction shows trimming of 5 bases on V and 6 bases on J, plus 11 bases between the germline ends. Taken from the germline V gene, the CDR1 and CDR2 loops are SGHDT and YYEEEE. There are 12 amino acids in the CDR3, from cysteine to phenylalanine inclusive. Only the CDR3 part of the read is kept: 36 bases, read in frame from the first base. Libraries were built with 5' RACE. The instrument was an Illumina HiSeq 2000. Template switching added a universal primer binding site, and the final cDNA carried a unique molecular identifier that allowed TCR cDNA molecules to be counted accurately. First-strand cDNA for TCR alpha and beta chains was synthesized from specific primers in the conserved constant-segment region. To control for contamination, every cDNA library was double barcoded, receiving both a SMART-Mk sample barcode and Illumina barcodes. TruSeq adapter sequences and Illumina sample barcodes were added in two successive PCR steps. The TCR alpha and beta cDNA libraries were sequenced on the Illumina HiSeq platform using custom primers. In the authors' own workflow: MiGEC processed the raw reads to extract unique molecular identifiers, while MiXCR was used to determine the CDR3 positions. For each individual, recombination models were inferred using an EM algorithm with the repgenHMM and IGoR tools. Shared clonotype analysis was performed with the tcR package in R, normalizing sharing by the product of cloneset sizes. Out-of-frame nonproductive sequences were analyzed to study raw recombination free of thymic and clonal selection effects. The public reads were run again by TCRdb, first through fastp at Q25 and then through MiXCR, and only productive beta chains were kept. Rows are unified per CDR3 protein, each entry keeping the most common DNA and genes. None of the V and J calls come from the authors' own analysis; TCRdb made them. Across this sample there are 240,000 or so distinct CDR3 sequences, with roughly 13% seen only once. About 4% of the sample is taken by the ten largest.

These data also featured in a second study, about yellow fever vaccine responses in identical twins. Per that second paper: According to the authors, the vaccine-induced T cell response in identical twins seemed to be partly convergent and partly specific to each individual. In the study, vaccine-responding T cell clones were precisely tracked in identical twins.

This TCR was sampled from a woman in her late teens or twenties in good health. The V gene is TRBV5-6 and the J gene is TRBJ1-2, with no confidently assigned D gene. Sequenced sample: memory (CD45RO+) T cells sorted from blood. This sample's cell subset or site label indicates: CD45RO+ enriched T cells. CDR3 protein: CASRRATDGYTF. The nucleotides read TGTGCCAGCAGACGAGCTACGGATGGCTACACCTTC.